This record looks at one TCR beta chain sequence and its context. Its matching antigen is unknown. The data originate from a study of T cells in Graves' hyperthyroidism and ophthalmopathy. Broader study findings: Blood shared most expanded thyroid clonotypes above 0.001.

The CDR3 length is 15 residues. The J segment lost 5 bases and the V segment lost 6 bases, leaving 5 bases of the junction unmatched. Per germline, CDR1 ENHRY and CDR2 SYGVKD. RNA transcripts were the template for amplifying TCR beta CDR3 regions. A set of HTBI primers served as the primers for a first-round RT-PCR of the TCR CDR3. TCRdb called the multiplex PCR reads again in MiXCR, with one record for every CDR3 protein. This sample has 610,000 or so distinct CDR3 sequences, with about half found just once. The clonotype originates from a woman aged 18-29 years with Graves' hyperthyroidism. Sequenced material: peripheral blood or thyroid tissue (not recorded which). The chain joins TRBV10-3 to TRBJ2-5, with 14 bases matching TRBD2. The CDR3 sequence: CAIRKGLAGVETQYF. The CDR3, as DNA: TGTGCCATCAGGAAGGGACTAGCGGGAGTGGAGACCCAGTACTTC.